This passage covers 19 T cell receptor beta chains from one sample sequenced in a study of cytomegalovirus exposure and HLA in healthy donors. The PCR had 60 Vbeta and 13 Jbeta primers. Profiling relied on immunoSEQ multiplex PCR, and the TCRdb table lists in-frame clones only, not all of them. The sample lists around 110,000 clones, 80% to 85% occurring once. Sequencing input: PBMCs. The receptors were sampled from a woman in her 30s in good health and CMV-seronegative.

The J gene is TRBJ2-5, the V gene TRBV19; a possible D gene is TRBD1 (6 bases). This CDR3 has 14 amino acids. With 3 bases removed from V and 3 bases from J, the gap between germline ends came to 11 bases. Germline-derived CDR1 and CDR2 are LNHDA and SQIVND (reference sequence). CDR3 nucleotides: TGTGCCAGTAGTATGGGGCAGGGGAAAGAGACCCAGTACTTC. This encodes CASSMGQGKETQYF.

This chain connects TRBV10-1 to TRBJ2-5; no clear D. The CDR3 loop spans 14 amino acids. The germline V and J ends were trimmed by 4 bases and 3 bases, with 12 bases remaining between them. Germline CDR1 WNHNN, CDR2 SYGVQD (reference sequence). CDR3 in DNA: TGCGCCAGCAGTGGTGGAGTAGCTGAAGAGACCCAGTACTTC. Translated, it gives CASSGGVAEETQYF.

The table lists this clone with a few counts. V gene TRBV7-2 combines with J gene TRBJ1-6; 7 nucleotides align to TRBD1. CDR1 is SGHTA, CDR2 FQGNSA, per germline. The junction had 5 bases not matched to a gene; V was cut back by 5 bases and J by 7 bases. The CDR3 sequence is 14 residues long. The CDR3 nucleotides are TGTGCCAGCAGCCCCGGGACAGTCAATTCACCCCTCCACTTT. Translation gives CASSPGTVNSPLHF.

The gene calls are TRBV25-1 and TRBJ1-2; TRBD1 might be the D (5 bases). Trimming shortened V by 3 bases and J by 8 bases, and 10 bases separated the two germline ends. From germline, CDR1 is MGHDK and CDR2 SYGVNS. This CDR3 has 12 amino acids. The CDR3, as DNA: TGTGCCAGCAGTGAGCAGGGTATCGGCTACACCTTC. Translation: CASSEQGIGYTF.

The V gene is TRBV6-6, the J gene TRBJ2-3; 9 nucleotides align to TRBD2. CDR3 length equals 14 residues. The junction had 2 bases not matched to a gene; V was cut back by 7 bases and J by 0 bases. CDR1 MNHNY and CDR2 SVGAGI come from the germline V gene (reference sequence). CDR3 DNA: TGTGCCAGCACCCTAGCGGGGAGCACAGATACGCAGTATTTT. Its translation is CASTLAGSTDTQYF.

CDR3 sequence (DNA): TGCGCCAGCAGCCGACCCATGACTAGCAGCAGTGAGCAGTTCTTC. Its protein is CASSRPMTSSSEQFF. The chain links TRBV5-1 to TRBJ2-1; 7 positions match TRBD2. CDR3 length equals 15 residues. Trimming removed 4 bases from V and 9 bases from J; junction bases left unmatched: 13. From germline, CDR1 is SGHRS and CDR2 YFSETQ.

The chain combines TRBV7-6 with TRBJ2-1, with TRBD1 matching over 9 bases. V was clipped by 5 bases and J by 8 bases; unmatched bases: 13. In germline, CDR1 is SGHVS, CDR2 FNYEAQ. The CDR3 sequence is 16 residues long. For the CDR3, the DNA is TGTGCCAGCAGCATCGACAGGGGGGGTTCGAGTCATGAGCAGTTCTTC. As protein: CASSIDRGGSSHEQFF. The full variable domain, with the rest looked up from reference TRBV7-6 and TRBJ2-1, is GAGVSQSPRYKVTKRGQDVALRCDPISGHVSLYWYRQALGQGPEFLTYFNYEAQQDKSGLPNDRFSAERPEGSISTLTIQRTEQRDSAMYRCASSIDRGGSSHEQFFGPGTRLTVL.

The chain carries TRBV28 and TRBJ1-1; D gene ambiguous. CDR1 is MDHEN, CDR2 SYDVKM, per germline. V was pared by 6 bases and J by 1 base, with 18 bases between. This CDR3 has 16 residues. The CDR3 nucleotides are TGTGCCAGCAGAAGCGCGGGTGGTGGGAGGAACACTGAAGCTTTCTTT. Protein sequence: CASRSAGGGRNTEAFF.

The chain couples TRBV5-1 to TRBJ2-7; a possible D gene is TRBD2 (6 bases). CDR3 length equals 16 residues. CDR1 SGHRS and CDR2 YFSETQ come from the germline V gene. V was pared by 5 bases and J by 3 bases, with 21 bases between. The CDR3 DNA reads TGCGCCAGCAGGGAGACTAGTCCACGTGAAAACTACGAGCAGTACTTC. This gives the protein CASRETSPRENYEQYF.

This sequence joins TRBV2 and TRBJ2-1; 7 nucleotides agree with TRBD1. The CDR3 is made up of 15 amino acids. Germline V gives CDR1 SNHLY, CDR2 FYNNEI. V lost 5 bases, J lost 5 bases, and 9 bases stayed unmatched. The CDR3 coding sequence is TGTGCCAGCAGTAGGCGTAGGGGGCTCAACAATGAGCAGTTCTTC. Translation gives CASSRRRGLNNEQFF.

Only a few counts were recorded for this clone. The chain uses TRBV28 and TRBJ2-1; TRBD2 agrees at 10 bases. Germline trimming cut 2 bases from V and 3 bases from J; bases unmatched to any gene: 4. The CDR3 extends over 16 amino acids. CDR1 and CDR2 (germline): MDHEN, SYDVKM. The DNA for the CDR3 is TGTGCCAGCAGTTTAGTGGCTAGCGGGAGCTACAATGAGCAGTTCTTC. Translating it yields CASSLVASGSYNEQFF.

V gene TRBV28 combines with J gene TRBJ1-4, with 8 nucleotides matching TRBD1. Germline V gene lookup returns CDR1 MDHEN and CDR2 SYDVKM. After removal of 6 bases from V and 7 bases from J, the junction contained 10 bases not matched to a gene. The CDR3 spans 15 residues. In DNA form, the CDR3 reads TGTGCCAGCAGGTCACAGGGGGGTTGGTCTGAAAAACTGTTTTTT. Its translation: CASRSQGGWSEKLFF.

The chain combines TRBV28 with TRBJ2-2; 8 positions agree with TRBD1. The J segment lost 2 bases and the V segment lost 4 bases, leaving 3 bases of the junction unmatched. Germline V gives CDR1 MDHEN, CDR2 SYDVKM. CDR3 size: 15 residues. The CDR3 DNA sequence: TGTGCCAGCAGTTCGGGACAGGATAACACCGGGGAGCTGTTTTTT. Protein: CASSSGQDNTGELFF.

V is TRBV7-9 and J is TRBJ2-7; the D is unclear. CDR3 length equals 13 residues. Germline-derived CDR1 and CDR2 are SEHNR and FQNEAQ (reference sequence). Between the trimmed V and J ends, which lost 4 bases and 3 bases, there was a span of 10 bases. The CDR3 loop reads CASSYRSIYEQYF. CDR3 DNA: TGTGCCAGCAGCTACCGGTCGATCTACGAGCAGTACTTC.

The rearrangement uses TRBV20-1 and TRBJ2-1, with D perhaps matching TRBD2 (6 bases). There are 11 residues in the CDR3. Germline CDR1 and CDR2: DFQATT and SNEGSKA (reference sequence). CDR3: CSRERYNEQFF. The CDR3 bases are TGCAGCCGGGAGCGGTACAATGAGCAGTTCTTC.

V gene TRBV15 combines with J gene TRBJ2-1, with D possibly matching TRBD2 (5 bases). Germline V CDR1 and CDR2: LNHNV, YYDKDF (reference sequence). The V and J ends lost 3 bases and 8 bases respectively, with 11 bases between them. There are 13 residues in the CDR3. CDR3 residues: CATSRSSGDEQFF. CDR3 nucleotides: TGTGCCACCAGCAGGAGTTCCGGGGATGAGCAGTTCTTC.

This clone was found a few times. The chain carries TRBV5-6 and TRBJ2-2; possibly TRBD2 for D (6 bases). From germline, CDR1 is SGHDT and CDR2 YYEEEE. CDR3 size: 19 residues. Trimming took 6 bases from V and 0 from J, leaving 24 bases between them. This CDR3 reads CASTPGIFSGIANTGELFF. The CDR3 DNA sequence: TGTGCCAGCACCCCCGGTATTTTTAGCGGAATAGCGAACACCGGGGAGCTGTTTTTT.

This sequence joins TRBV27 and TRBJ2-1; 13 bases agree with TRBD2. V gave up 5 bases and J gave up 11 bases; unmatched junction bases: 9. CDR1 and CDR2 from the germline V gene are MNHEY and SMNVEV (reference sequence). The CDR3 has 15 residues. CDR3 in DNA: TGTGCCAGCAGTCCCGGGACTAGCGGGACAAATCAGCAGTTCTTC. Protein sequence: CASSPGTSGTNQQFF.

V and J are TRBV18 and TRBJ2-5, with TRBD2 matching 7 bases. Germline V gene data show CDR1 as KGHSH and CDR2 as LQKENI. The ends lost 1 base at V and 5 bases at J; junction bases unmatched: 7. This CDR3 has 15 residues. CDR3 in DNA: TGTGCCAGCTCACCACTCCCGGGAGGAGGGGAGACCCAGTACTTC. Its translation: CASSPLPGGGETQYF. Variable domain in full (rest from reference TRBV18 and TRBJ2-5): NAGVMQNPRHLVRRRGQEARLRCSPMKGHSHVYWYRQLPEEGLKFMVYLQKENIIDESGMPKERFSAEFPKEGPSILRIQQVVRGDSAAYFCASSPLPGGGETQYFGPGTRLLVL.